These 15 T cell receptor beta chains came from one sample sequenced in a study of blood T cells in healthy people across ages. Using a J-beta primer mix together with a sample-barcoded 5' primer, a second PCR was run for about 6 to 11 cycles. MiXCR, run by TCRdb on the 5' RACE reads, gives a single entry per CDR3 protein. The sample gives 950,000 to 1,200,000 distinct CDR3 sequences, more than 30% of which show up once; about an eighth is in the top ten. The sample consisted of blood. These receptors came from a man aged 18 to 29 in good health.

This clonotype was observed a handful of times. The chain has TRBV27 and TRBJ1-2; a possible D gene is TRBD1 (5 bases). CDR3 length: 13 residues. Per germline, CDR1 MNHEY and CDR2 SMNVEV (reference sequence). Trimming took 5 bases from V and 8 from J, leaving 15 bases between them. The DNA for the CDR3 is TGTGCCAGCAGTGTACAAGGGGCAGGAGGCTACACCTTC. Its protein product is CASSVQGAGGYTF.

The chain employs TRBV15 and TRBJ1-5, with no clear D. The ends were cut back, 5 bases at V and 2 bases at J, with 13 bases in the middle. This CDR3 has 15 amino acids. Looked up from germline, CDR1 is LNHNV and CDR2 is YYDKDF (reference sequence). For the CDR3, the DNA is TGTGCCACCAGCTCGCGATCATGGGGCAATCAGCCCCAGCATTTT. It specifies CATSSRSWGNQPQHF.

This clonotype was seen a few times. This rearrangement joins TRBV28 to TRBJ1-2; D gene uncertain. The germline V gene encodes CDR1 MDHEN and CDR2 SYDVKM. Trimming removed 4 bases from V and 6 bases from J, with 18 bases in between. The CDR3 length is 15 residues. The CDR3 nucleotides read TGTGCCAGCAGTTCAAACGGATTCCTTGCGGATGGCTACACCTTC. Translated: CASSSNGFLADGYTF.

V gene TRBV28 combines with J gene TRBJ1-6; D unclear. CDR1 MDHEN and CDR2 SYDVKM come from the germline V gene. This CDR3 has 12 amino acids. The germline V and J ends were trimmed by 5 bases and 7 bases, with 6 bases remaining between them. In DNA form, the CDR3 reads TGTGCCAGCAGTCCCTTAAATTCACCCCTCCACTTT. It yields the protein CASSPLNSPLHF.

Details on this clonotype: A much larger clone sits a single nucleotide away, making a read error possible. The chain combines TRBV29-1 with TRBJ1-1; D ambiguous. The CDR3 spans 13 residues. Germline lookup yields CDR1 SQVTM and CDR2 ANQGSEA. V lost 2 bases to trimming and J lost 1 base, with 8 bases between them. The CDR3: CSVERRRNTEAFF. The CDR3 nucleotides read TGCAGCGTTGAAAGGCGGAGGAACACTGAAGCTTTCTTT.

This clonotype was detected only a few times. The chain links TRBV7-9 to TRBJ1-4; D uncertain. Germline values: CDR1 SEHNR, CDR2 FQNEAQ (reference sequence). This CDR3 is 16 amino acids long. V lost 5 bases and J lost 8, with 21 bases in between. The CDR3 DNA is TGTGCCAGCAGCCCACCTCCAGCCAGAGTTGTGGAAAAACTGTTTTTT. Encoded protein: CASSPPPARVVEKLFF.

This clonotype was counted between two and nine times. The rearrangement uses TRBV9 and TRBJ2-5, with TRBD1 matching 8 bases. Germline CDR1 reads SGDLS; CDR2 reads YYNGEE. The CDR3 runs to 15 residues. With V trimmed by 4 bases and J by 4 bases, 9 bases remained unmatched. For the CDR3, the DNA is TGTGCCAGCAGCTCCCGACAGGGGCTTGCAGAGACCCAGTACTTC. As protein: CASSSRQGLAETQYF.

This clonotype was seen more than once but under ten times. The CDR3 spells CASSWTDSNYGYTF. The CDR3, as DNA: TGCGCCAGCAGCTGGACGGACAGTAACTATGGCTACACCTTC. J is TRBJ1-2 and V is TRBV5-1, with a possible D match to TRBD1 (6 bases). CDR3 length: 14 residues. Germline V CDR1 and CDR2: SGHRS, YFSETQ. Trimming took 3 bases from V and 1 from J, leaving 10 bases between them.

This sequence joins TRBV12-3 or TRBV12-4 and TRBJ2-1, with D unclear. The CDR3 is 12 amino acids. V lost 6 bases to trimming and J lost 13 bases, with 16 bases between them. CDR3 region: CASSQTSSTQFF. The CDR3 bases are TGTGCCAGCAGCCAGACATCATCCACCCAGTTCTTC.

The chain is built from TRBV6-2 or TRBV6-3 and TRBJ2-1; possibly TRBD1 for D (6 bases). Germline V CDR1 and CDR2: MNHEY, SVGEGT. V dropped 6 bases and J dropped 1 base, with 13 bases sitting between them. This CDR3 spans 15 amino acids. CDR3 protein: CASRYTGLSYNEQFF. CDR3 bases: TGTGCCAGCAGATATACAGGGTTATCCTACAATGAGCAGTTCTTC.

This clonotype was found a few times. The chain carries TRBV5-1 and TRBJ2-1, with 9 nucleotides matching TRBD2. The CDR3 spans 19 residues. Germline V gene data show CDR1 as SGHRS and CDR2 as YFSETQ. After removal of 1 base from V and 4 bases from J, the junction contained 15 bases not matched to a gene. The CDR3 bases are TGCGCCAGCAGCTTGATAAGTGAAGGGACTAGCCTTAGGTACAATGAGCAGTTCTTC. It codes for CASSLISEGTSLRYNEQFF.

The chain joins TRBV4-3 to TRBJ2-5, with 7 bases aligning to TRBD2. The CDR3 loop spans 16 amino acids. The ends lost 0 bases at V and 2 bases at J; junction bases unmatched: 6. The germline CDR1 and CDR2 sequences are LGHNA and YSLEER. The CDR3 loop reads CASSQDLASGQETQYF. As DNA, the CDR3 is TGCGCCAGCAGCCAAGATTTGGCTAGCGGACAAGAGACCCAGTACTTC.

This clonotype was observed a few times. The rearrangement links TRBV20-1 to TRBJ2-5; D gene unclear. Looked up from germline, CDR1 is DFQATT and CDR2 is SNEGSKA (reference sequence). With 1 base removed from V and 5 bases from J, the gap between germline ends came to 11 bases. CDR3 size: 13 residues. CDR3 residues: CSARGRDTETQYF. CDR3 nucleotide sequence: TGCAGTGCTAGAGGTCGTGACACGGAGACCCAGTACTTC.

About this clonotype: Just one base apart from a much larger clone, this may be a read error. The chain uses TRBV5-1 and TRBJ2-3, with 10 bases lining up with TRBD2. Trimming removed 3 bases from V and 1 base from J; junction bases left unmatched: 2. CDR1 and CDR2 from the germline V gene are SGHRS and YFSETQ. The CDR3 runs 15 residues. The CDR3 loop is CASSCGTSGTDTQYF. CDR3 nucleotides: TGCGCCAGCAGCTGTGGGACTAGCGGCACAGATACGCAGTATTTT.

Here the CDR3 reads CASSLARLTYEQYF. The CDR3 bases are TGCGCCAGCAGCTTGGCCCGCCTGACCTACGAGCAGTACTTC. V is TRBV5-1 and J is TRBJ2-7, with unresolved D. The V end was cut by 0 bases, the J end by 2 bases, with 9 bases between. The CDR3 has 14 residues. CDR1 and CDR2 (germline): SGHRS, YFSETQ.